The rows below give T cell receptor beta chains drawn from one sample of a study of blood T cell repertoires in COVID-19. Only in-frame clones appear in the TCRdb table, and some are missing; sequencing was by immunoSEQ multiplex PCR. The data show about 240,000 clones, approximately 86% seen once. The sample consisted of PBMCs or T cells enriched from blood (not recorded which). The source of these receptors is a woman between 40 and 55 years old with acute COVID-19. Both conserved end residues are part of each CDR3. A D gene is named only where the DNA matches it firmly. Rows may omit the clone size; those that give it use once, few, many or a size class.

>NA|TRBV3-1/TRBV3-2|NA|15|TRBJ1-3
CASSQDAGFGNTIYF
TGTGCCAGCAGCCAAGATGCAGGGTTTGGAAACACCATATATTTT
>NA|TRBV7-6|NA|14|TRBJ2-2
CASSLAGDTGELFF
TGTGCCAGCAGCTTAGCAGGGGACACCGGGGAGCTGTTTTTT
>TRBD2|TRBV7-2|NA|16|TRBJ2-1
CASSGGLAGYYNEQFF
TGTGCCAGCAGCGGGGGACTAGCGGGATACTACAATGAGCAGTTCTTC
>TRBD2|TRBV5-1|once|14|TRBJ2-1
CASSPPTSGNEQFF
TGCGCCAGCAGCCCACCGACTAGCGGCAATGAGCAGTTCTTC
>NA|TRBV30|NA|12|TRBJ1-3
CAWSSSGNTIYF
TGTGCCTGGAGTTCTTCTGGAAACACCATATATTTT
>TRBD2|TRBV5-1|NA|13|TRBJ2-7
CASSPGLAGEQYF
TGCGCCAGCAGCCCCGGACTAGCGGGCGAGCAGTACTTC
>TRBD1|TRBV5-1|NA|15|TRBJ2-2
CASSLVDRDTGELFF
TGCGCCAGCAGCTTGGTCGACAGGGACACCGGGGAGCTGTTTTTT
>NA|TRBV15|NA|14|TRBJ1-4
CATSRVSSNEKLFF
TGTGCCACCAGCAGAGTCAGTTCGAATGAAAAACTGTTTTTT
>TRBD2|TRBV5-1|NA|18|TRBJ2-1
CASKPGLAGGGGYNEQFF
TGCGCCAGTAAACCGGGACTAGCGGGAGGTGGAGGATACAATGAGCAGTTCTTC
>NA|TRBV5-1|NA|16|TRBJ2-1
CASSPLPGSSYNEQFF
TGCGCCAGCAGCCCCCTCCCTGGGAGCTCCTACAATGAGCAGTTCTTC
>TRBD1|TRBV19|NA|17|TRBJ2-7
CASSILGMTGTTYEQYF
TGTGCCAGTAGTATTCTCGGAATGACAGGGACAACCTACGAGCAGTACTTC
>NA|TRBV21-1|NA|17|TRBJ2-2
CASSPPSGSVGTGELFF
TGTGCCAGCAGCCCGCCTAGCGGGAGCGTAGGGACCGGGGAGCTGTTTTTT
>TRBD1|TRBV18|NA|13|TRBJ1-2
CASSRGGNGGYTF
TGTGCCAGCTCACGAGGGGGCAATGGCGGCTACACCTTC
>NA|TRBV11-2|NA|15|TRBJ2-7
CASSLEGVAAHEQYF
TGTGCCAGCAGCTTAGAAGGCGTAGCGGCCCACGAGCAGTACTTC
>NA|TRBV7-9|NA|15|TRBJ2-7
CASTPSPQNSYEQYF
TGTGCCAGCACACCCTCGCCACAGAACTCCTACGAGCAGTACTTC